This passage covers 11 T cell receptor beta chains from one sample sequenced in a study of control samples from healthy donors and cancer patients. The protocol was immunoSEQ multiplex PCR, while the TCRdb copy is restricted to in-frame clones and leaves out a portion. This table holds 70,000 to 85,000 clones, more than 65% found once. Material for sequencing was PBMCs. These receptors originate from a man aged 55 to 70 with head and neck cancer.

The CDR3 spells CASSILGGLGTEAFF. The CDR3 region has the DNA TGTGCCAGTAGTATACTGGGGGGGCTGGGCACTGAAGCTTTCTTT. The chain uses TRBV19 and TRBJ1-1; D is perhaps TRBD1 (6 bases). The CDR3 is 15 amino acids. Looked up from germline, CDR1 is LNHDA and CDR2 is SQIVND (reference sequence). V was cut by 2 bases and J by 4 bases, with 14 bases left in between.

This clone was detected a few times. This rearrangement joins TRBV24-1 to TRBJ2-1, with a possible D match to TRBD1 (6 bases). Germline assignment: CDR1 KGHDR and CDR2 SFDVKD. The ends were cut back, 9 bases at V and 6 bases at J, with 23 bases in the middle. The CDR3 is 16 residues long. CDR3 sequence (DNA): TGTGCCACCTCTGGAATAGGAAGGGGGTCGGGCAATGAGCAGTTCTTC. Protein sequence: CATSGIGRGSGNEQFF.

This rearrangement joins TRBV10-2 to TRBJ1-2, with a tentative D call TRBD1 (6 bases). Germline V CDR1 and CDR2: WSHSY, SAAADI. The CDR3 runs to 14 residues. Trimming shortened V by 4 bases and J by 1 base, and 10 bases separated the two germline ends. CDR3 nucleotide sequence: TGCGCCAGCAGTGGGAGGACAGATAACTATGGCTACACCTTC. Translating gives CASSGRTDNYGYTF.

V is TRBV18 and J is TRBJ1-5; weak D call: TRBD1 (5 bases). Germline assignment: CDR1 KGHSH and CDR2 LQKENI. V was shortened by 3 bases and J by 0 bases, with 21 bases between the two germline ends. The CDR3 has 19 residues. CDR3 loop: CASSPERGPTESSNQPQHF. The CDR3 coding sequence is TGTGCCAGCTCACCCGAGCGGGGACCAACGGAAAGTAGCAATCAGCCCCAGCATTTT.

The V call is TRBV6-5, the J call TRBJ1-2; a weak D match, TRBD1 (6 bases). V was trimmed by 5 bases and J by 6 bases, leaving 13 bases between them. In germline, CDR1 is MNHEY, CDR2 SVGAGI. This CDR3 region has 13 residues. The CDR3 region is CASSPQGFDGYTF. The CDR3 bases are TGTGCCAGCAGTCCACAGGGATTTGATGGCTACACCTTC.

V usage is TRBV9 and J usage is TRBJ2-2; D remains ambiguous. The V gene's germline CDR1 is SGDLS and CDR2 YYNGEE. The CDR3 runs 15 residues. The ends were cut back, 0 bases at V and 4 bases at J, with 10 bases in the middle. The CDR3 nucleotides are TGTGCCAGCAGCGTAGGCGGATTGGGCACCGGGGAGCTGTTTTTT. As protein: CASSVGGLGTGELFF.

This clone was picked up one time. In DNA form, the CDR3 reads TGTGCCAGCAGTTTATTGGGGGACCTCTCAATTAAGTACTTC. Its translation is CASSLLGDLSIKYF. The rearrangement uses TRBV27 and TRBJ2-4; D is tentatively TRBD1 or TRBD2 (5 bases each). V was clipped by 1 base and J by 14 bases, with 18 bases between them. CDR3 size: 14 residues. Germline V gene sequence: CDR1 MNHEY, CDR2 SMNVEV (reference sequence).

This chain uses TRBV9 with TRBJ2-7; 15 positions agree with TRBD2. V was clipped by 4 bases and J by 4 bases; unmatched bases: 3. The CDR3 runs to 15 residues. CDR1 is SGDLS, CDR2 YYNGEE, per germline. CDR3 protein: CASSPGTSGRYEQYF. In nucleotides, the CDR3 is TGTGCCAGCAGCCCAGGGACTAGCGGGAGGTACGAGCAGTACTTC.

With regard to this clone: An end of the junction does not agree with germline; a read error may underlie this. The chain has TRBV6-6 and TRBJ2-7; D possibly uses TRBD1 or TRBD2 (5 bases each). The CDR3 sequence is 12 residues long. Germline V gene sequence: CDR1 MNHNY, CDR2 SVGAGI (reference sequence). CDR3 loop: CASSSQLRDRHF. CDR3 DNA sequence: TGTGCCAGCAGTTCGCAATTACGGGACCGCCACTTC.

V usage is TRBV5-4 and J usage is TRBJ2-5; TRBD1 agrees at 8 bases. Germline loops: CDR1 SGHNT, CDR2 YYREEE (reference sequence). With 0 bases clipped from V and 7 bases from J, the junction kept 11 bases outside the gene matches. This CDR3 region has 16 residues. The CDR3 DNA is TGTGCCAGCAGCTTGGATCTCACCGGGACAGGCTCGACCCAGTACTTC. Protein product: CASSLDLTGTGSTQYF.

This clone was recorded a few times. The chain couples TRBV2 to TRBJ1-1, with TRBD1 as a possible D gene (6 bases). CDR1 and CDR2 (germline): SNHLY, FYNNEI. Trimming removed 2 bases at V and 5 bases at J, with 18 bases between. The CDR3 sequence is 16 residues long. The DNA for the CDR3 is TGTGCCAGCAGTGAAAGGCAGGGGAGTATCGGGACTGAAGCTTTCTTT. It encodes CASSERQGSIGTEAFF.